This T cell receptor beta chain was obtained from a study of PD-1 blockade in mismatch repair-deficient tumors. In the study overall: Patients had 11 to 13 mismatch repair-deficient cancer types and were previously treated and progressing.

TCRdb's table, derived via immunoSEQ multiplex PCR, lists solely in-frame clones and lacks some. The data contain about 68,000 clones, almost 80% of them seen just once; the ten biggest clones take up approximately 5%. All patients were mismatch repair deficient, assessed by either PCR or immunohistochemistry. TCR sequencing covered a few patients who responded to pembrolizumab. Germline CDR1 reads SGHRS; CDR2 reads YFSETQ. Trimming shortened V by 3 bases and J by 0 bases, and 10 bases separated the two germline ends. There are 15 residues in the CDR3. The chain uses TRBV5-1 and TRBJ1-3, with a tentative D call TRBD1 (5 bases). The material sequenced was peripheral blood, taken 2 weeks after starting pembrolizumab. The TCR was taken from an adult with mismatch repair-deficient cancer. This chain's CDR3 is CASSSTVDSGNTIYF. The CDR3 DNA is TGCGCCAGCAGCTCGACAGTCGACTCTGGAAACACCATATATTTT.